This T cell receptor (beta chain) was obtained from a study of blood T cells in healthy people across ages. Study details: Every two T cells gave about one barcoded beta molecule via template switching.

Together with a sample-barcoded 5' primer, a J-beta primer mix was included in a second PCR lasting about 6 to 11 cycles. TCRdb re-derived calls from the 5' RACE reads in MiXCR, one entry per CDR3 protein. This table holds 600,000 to 900,000 distinct CDR3 sequences, 25% to 30% found once. Germline-derived CDR1 and CDR2 are SQVTM and ANQGSEA. The V end was cut by 3 bases, the J end by 2 bases, with 11 bases between. The CDR3 totals 13 residues. With regard to this clonotype: Its antigen is not known.

Study results and caveats: Reliance upon unsorted PBMCs precluded definitive naive versus antigen-experienced comparison.

These data were likewise used in another study, on T cells of mothers and their children.

The receptor was derived from a boy between 10 and 17 years old in good health. Material: blood. The rearrangement joins TRBV29-1 to TRBJ2-7; perhaps D is TRBD1 or TRBD2 (5 bases each). This chain's CDR3 is CSVDGTDTYEQYF. As DNA, the CDR3 is TGCAGCGTTGACGGGACGGATACCTACGAGCAGTACTTC.